Below, 16 T cell receptor beta chains from the same sample are listed, as sequenced in a study of neurological immune-mediated disorders. TCRdb re-derived calls from the 5' RACE reads in MiXCR, one entry per CDR3 protein. The sample consists of under 70,000 distinct CDR3 sequences, approximately 3.6% of them appearing once. Sequenced material: PBMCs. These receptors came from a woman between 55 and 75 years old with multiple sclerosis.

In this sample, this clonotype turned up many times. The V gene is TRBV20-1, the J gene TRBJ1-2; no definite D call. This CDR3 spans 15 amino acids. V gave up 0 bases and J gave up 4 bases, with 15 bases separating them. The germline CDR1 and CDR2 sequences are DFQATT and SNEGSKA (reference sequence). This CDR3 is CSARDPVIGLYGYTF. The DNA for the CDR3 is TGCAGTGCTAGAGATCCGGTGATCGGGCTCTATGGCTACACCTTC.

This clonotype was picked up many times. The chain links TRBV9 to TRBJ1-4; TRBD1 agrees at 8 bases. Germline CDR1 reads SGDLS; CDR2 reads YYNGEE. This CDR3 comprises 17 residues. Trimming removed 0 bases from V and 4 bases from J; junction bases left unmatched: 8. The CDR3 spells CASSVEGQGAGNEKLFF. The CDR3 DNA sequence: TGTGCCAGCAGCGTAGAAGGCCAGGGGGCTGGTAATGAAAAACTGTTTTTT.

This clonotype was seen many times. J is TRBJ1-1 and V is TRBV5-1; 9 positions agree with TRBD1. The CDR3 is made up of 16 amino acids. V shed 0 bases and J 5 bases; nucleotides not matched to a gene: 8. Germline values: CDR1 SGHRS, CDR2 YFSETQ. CDR3 residues: CASSLAGQGLETEAFF. CDR3 coding DNA: TGCGCCAGCAGCTTGGCGGGACAGGGACTCGAAACTGAAGCTTTCTTT.

This clonotype was seen repeatedly, ten times or more. V is TRBV7-9 and J is TRBJ2-2; D is unresolved. The CDR3 is 15 residues long. The V and J ends lost 5 bases and 0 bases respectively, with 10 bases between them. Germline V gene data show CDR1 as SEHNR and CDR2 as FQNEAQ (reference sequence). The CDR3 is CASSPLLPNTGELFF. The CDR3 bases are TGTGCCAGCAGCCCGCTTCTACCGAACACCGGGGAGCTGTTTTTT.

This clonotype was counted ten times or more. The rearrangement joins TRBV7-9 to TRBJ1-2, with unresolved D. V lost 2 bases to trimming and J lost 4 bases, with 17 bases between them. Germline V gene sequence: CDR1 SEHNR, CDR2 FQNEAQ (reference sequence). The CDR3 has 16 amino acids. CDR3 loop: CASSLSGGGNGYGYTF. Written as DNA, the CDR3 is TGTGCCAGCAGCTTAAGTGGTGGAGGGAATGGCTATGGCTACACCTTC.

In its sample, this clonotype was seen a few times. The chain carries TRBV20-1 and TRBJ2-1; the match to TRBD2 covers 9 bases. V trimming: 7 bases; J trimming: 2 bases; junction bases outside the gene matches: 12. Germline V gene sequence: CDR1 DFQATT, CDR2 SNEGSKA (reference sequence). This CDR3 contains 16 residues. The DNA for the CDR3 is TGCAGTGGCAGAAGTTCCAGCGGGGGGACCTACAATGAGCAGTTCTTC. Protein: CSGRSSSGGTYNEQFF.

The chain has TRBV7-3 and TRBJ2-1, with 11 bases lining up with TRBD2. CDR1 is SGHTA and CDR2 is FQGTGA in the germline V gene. The J segment lost 7 bases and the V segment lost 6 bases, leaving 8 bases of the junction unmatched. The CDR3 runs to 15 residues. The CDR3 bases are TGTGCCAGCAGACTTAGCGGGGGGGCTAGGAATGAGCAGTTCTTC. It encodes CASRLSGGARNEQFF.

Many counts were recorded for this clonotype. The chain uses TRBV20-1 and TRBJ2-2; 11 bases align to TRBD1. This CDR3 has 14 residues. Germline CDR1 DFQATT, CDR2 SNEGSKA (reference sequence). V gave up 6 bases and J gave up 7 bases; unmatched junction bases: 7. The DNA for the CDR3 is TGCAGTGCCCGGACAGGGGGCATGAGCGGGGAGCTGTTTTTT. This encodes CSARTGGMSGELFF.

This clonotype came up many times. The chain carries TRBV20-1 and TRBJ2-2; D is possibly TRBD1 (6 bases). Trimming removed 0 bases at V and 2 bases at J, with 10 bases between. This CDR3 is 15 amino acids long. Per the germline V gene, CDR1 is DFQATT and CDR2 is SNEGSKA (reference sequence). The CDR3 loop is CSARDTQGNTGELFF. In DNA, the CDR3 is TGCAGTGCTAGAGATACACAGGGTAACACCGGGGAGCTGTTTTTT.

This clonotype was observed many times. The chain couples TRBV11-1 to TRBJ2-6; D is ambiguous. CDR3 size: 13 residues. Germline values: CDR1 SGHAT, CDR2 FQDESV (reference sequence). Trimming cost V 6 bases and J 4 bases, with 7 bases left between them. Written as DNA, the CDR3 is TGTGCCAGCAGGCGCCGCGGGGCCAACGTCCTGACTTTC. The encoded protein is CASRRRGANVLTF.

This clonotype was observed many times. This rearrangement joins TRBV7-6 to TRBJ2-3; D assignment may be TRBD1 or TRBD2 (6 bases each). This CDR3 is 16 amino acids long. Germline V CDR1 and CDR2: SGHVS, FNYEAQ. The V end was cut by 5 bases, the J end by 0 bases, with 15 bases between. The CDR3, as DNA: TGTGCCAGCAGCCCCCCGGGGGCGACTAGCACAGATACGCAGTATTTT. As protein: CASSPPGATSTDTQYF.

This clonotype was counted many times. The CDR3 DNA reads as TGTGCTAGCTCTAGAGCAGTCACAGATACGCAGTATTTT. Protein sequence: CASSRAVTDTQYF. J is TRBJ2-3 and V is TRBV27; D remains ambiguous. The length of the CDR3 is 13 residues. CDR1 is MNHEY, CDR2 SMNVEV, per germline (reference sequence).

This clonotype was observed at least ten times. J is TRBJ2-3 and V is TRBV5-1, with TRBD2 matching over 11 bases. The CDR3 has 17 amino acids. With 2 bases clipped from V and 5 bases from J, the junction kept 10 bases outside the gene matches. From germline, CDR1 is SGHRS and CDR2 YFSETQ. The DNA for the CDR3 is TGCGCCAGCAGCTTAAGATTAGCGGGGGGGCCCGGAGATACGCAGTATTTT. This codes for CASSLRLAGGPGDTQYF. Full variable domain (remainder filled in from reference TRBV5-1 and TRBJ2-3): KAGVTQTPRYLIKTRGQQVTLSCSPISGHRSVSWYQQTPGQGLQFLFEYFSETQRNKGNFPGRFSGRQFSNSRSEMNVSTLELGDSALYLCASSLRLAGGPGDTQYFGPGTRLTVL.

This clonotype has a handful of counts. V is TRBV28 and J is TRBJ1-5, with a weak D call TRBD1 (6 bases). V was pared by 7 bases and J by 7 bases, with 11 bases between. This CDR3 spans 12 amino acids. CDR1 and CDR2 (germline): MDHEN, SYDVKM. In DNA, the CDR3 is TGTGCCAGCACCAGGGGCGTGCAGCCCCAGCATTTT. Translating gives CASTRGVQPQHF.

The sample holds many counts of this clonotype. The rearrangement joins TRBV7-9 to TRBJ1-1; the D is unclear. This CDR3 is built from 13 residues. Trimming left V 5 bases short and J 1 base short, with 8 bases between. From germline, CDR1 is SEHNR and CDR2 FQNEAQ (reference sequence). CDR3 nucleotide sequence: TGTGCCAGCAGCCGAGGGAGGAACACTGAAGCTTTCTTT. Amino acid sequence: CASSRGRNTEAFF.

The table lists this clonotype with many counts. An end of the junction does not agree with germline; a read error may underlie this. This chain connects TRBV29-1 to TRBJ2-5; D not certain. This CDR3 is 13 amino acids long. CDR1 is SQVTM and CDR2 is ANQGSEA in the germline V gene. The CDR3 DNA reads TGCAGCGTCGAAGATCTTGGGCCAAAGACCCAGTACTTC. It is translated as CSVEDLGPKTQYF.